This T cell receptor (beta chain) was recovered during a study of T cell changes during pregnancy in multiple sclerosis (dated by TCRdb to the late 2010s). A note on the overall study: Changes in the T cell repertoire over the course of pregnancy were examined in this study in women with multiple sclerosis.

Of note for this clone: This receptor's antigen is unknown. No clone much larger than this one lies a single base away; base qualities are absent.

Library generation was performed with the immunoSEQ multiplex PCR assay. TCRdb holds this immuneACCESS table with in-frame rearrangements only. Some clones are missing; in checked studies, unresolved V genes explain under half, and the rest has no known cause. Present in this sample are some 14,000 clones, about nine tenths of which were seen just once. Of the sample, roughly an eighth is held by the ten largest clones. The CDR3, from cysteine to phenylalanine, totals 14 residues. The retained sequence is limited to the CDR3, 42 bases, with the frame set at the first base. Looking up the germline V gene (reference sequence) yields CDR1 MNHEY and CDR2 SMNVEV. The junction carries 14 bases between V and J, which are trimmed by 6 bases and 3 bases respectively.

The chain was built from TRBV27 and TRBJ1-2, with TRBD1 tentatively as D gene (5 bases match). The sequenced sample was CD8+ T cells from peripheral blood mononuclear cells, obtained after pregnancy. The TCR was taken from a female donor in good health, enrolled as a control in a pregnancy study. The DNA reads as follows: TGTGCCAGCAGGCCGTTAACAGGCGACTATGGCTACACCTTC. Its amino acids are CASRPLTGDYGYTF.